The 14 T cell receptor beta chains reported below all come from one sample, sequenced in a study of blood T cell repertoires in COVID-19. Measured with immunoSEQ multiplex PCR; TCRdb has only the in-frame clones, and not every one. This sample has 110,000 to 150,000 clones; around nine tenths occur once, and the top ten carry about 5.8%. Source material: peripheral blood. Receptors originate from a human donor in a cohort sampled during active COVID-19.

The V gene is TRBV5-1, the J gene TRBJ2-3; TRBD2 matches at 8 bases. The J segment lost 4 bases and the V segment lost 2 bases, leaving 9 bases of the junction unmatched. The germline gives CDR1 SGHRS, CDR2 YFSETQ. The CDR3 is made up of 16 amino acids. CDR3 in amino acids: CASSFASGSTADTQYF. As DNA, the CDR3 is TGCGCCAGCAGCTTCGCCAGCGGGAGCACTGCAGATACGCAGTATTTT. Looking up the rest from reference TRBV5-1 and TRBJ2-3 gives the full variable domain: KAGVTQTPRYLIKTRGQQVTLSCSPISGHRSVSWYQQTPGQGLQFLFEYFSETQRNKGNFPGRFSGRQFSNSRSEMNVSTLELGDSALYLCASSFASGSTADTQYFGPGTRLTVL.

The rearrangement uses TRBV30 and TRBJ1-6; 7 bases match TRBD1. Germline CDR1 is GTSNPN and CDR2 is SVGIG (reference sequence). This CDR3 region has 13 residues. The junction had 5 bases not matched to a gene; V was cut back by 5 bases and J by 7 bases. CDR3 in amino acids: CAWVGQVNSPLHF. CDR3 coding DNA: TGTGCCTGGGTCGGACAGGTGAATTCACCCCTCCACTTT. Full variable domain (rest looked up from reference TRBV30 and TRBJ1-6): SQTIHQWPATLVQPVGSPLSLECTVEGTSNPNLYWYRQAAGRGLQLLFYSVGIGQISSEVPQNLSASRPQDRQFILSSKKLLLSDSGFYLCAWVGQVNSPLHFGNGTRLTVT.

The rearrangement joins TRBV4-1 to TRBJ2-7; 9 bases align to TRBD2. Germline assignment: CDR1 MGHRA and CDR2 YSYEKL. The V gene end was trimmed by 3 bases and the J gene end by 5 bases; junction bases not matched to a gene: 5. This CDR3 contains 14 residues. The CDR3 DNA is TGCGCCAGCAGCCATAGCGGGAGACTCAACGAGCAGTACTTC. It encodes CASSHSGRLNEQYF.

The chain couples TRBV6-1 to TRBJ1-5; no clear D. V lost 6 bases to trimming and J lost 4 bases, with 16 bases between them. Germline CDR1 is MNHNS and CDR2 is SASEGT. The CDR3 has 15 amino acids. The CDR3 DNA reads as TGTGCCAGCAGACCCCTCGGGAAGAATAATCAGCCCCAGCATTTT. It yields the protein CASRPLGKNNQPQHF.

The chain uses TRBV4-1 and TRBJ2-1; 13 positions match TRBD2. Germline lookup yields CDR1 MGHRA and CDR2 YSYEKL. The CDR3 runs 16 residues. The J segment lost 5 bases and the V segment lost 3 bases, leaving 4 bases of the junction unmatched. CDR3 in amino acids: CASSQAGTSGNNEQFF. CDR3 nucleotides: TGCGCCAGCAGCCAGGCCGGGACTAGCGGGAACAATGAGCAGTTCTTC.

The chain has TRBV6-5 and TRBJ1-2; no firm D call. Germline assignment: CDR1 MNHEY and CDR2 SVGAGI. V shed 7 bases and J shed 3 bases, with 9 bases lying between them. This CDR3 contains 12 residues. CDR3 sequence reads: CASKRFDYGYTF. The CDR3 DNA is TGTGCCAGCAAGCGGTTCGACTATGGCTACACCTTC.

J is TRBJ1-1 and V is TRBV5-1, with D unclear. The CDR3 loop spans 15 amino acids. V lost 0 bases and J 2 bases, leaving 11 bases between the germline ends. Germline CDR1 SGHRS, CDR2 YFSETQ. The DNA for the CDR3 is TGCGCCAGCAGCTTGGGAACAGTAGGAAACACTGAAGCTTTCTTT. It translates to CASSLGTVGNTEAFF.

The chain couples TRBV11-2 to TRBJ2-7, with D tentatively TRBD2 (5 bases). From germline, CDR1 is SGHAT and CDR2 FQNNGV. The V end lost 1 base, the J end lost 0 bases, and 10 bases lay between the germline ends. This CDR3 comprises 15 residues. The CDR3 is CASSLVSGFSYEQYF. The CDR3 DNA reads as TGTGCCAGCAGCTTAGTATCGGGATTCTCCTACGAGCAGTACTTC.

J is TRBJ2-7 and V is TRBV19; perhaps TRBD2 as D (6 bases). Trimming left V 7 bases short and J 7 bases short, with 20 bases between. The CDR3 totals 14 residues. Germline lookup yields CDR1 LNHDA and CDR2 SQIVND (reference sequence). The chain's CDR3 is CASTDGTSPEEQYF. The CDR3 DNA reads as TGTGCCAGTACCGATGGGACTTCCCCTGAAGAGCAGTACTTC.

Only one count was recorded for this clone. The rearrangement joins TRBV5-1 to TRBJ1-1; a weak D match, TRBD1 (6 bases). The germline V gene has CDR1 SGHRS and CDR2 YFSETQ. Trimming pared 4 bases from V and 0 bases from J, leaving 10 bases between. This CDR3 contains 14 residues. The CDR3 protein is CASSPGTLNTEAFF. Written as DNA, the CDR3 is TGCGCCAGCAGCCCTGGGACATTGAACACTGAAGCTTTCTTT. The full variable domain, completed using reference TRBV5-1 and TRBJ1-1, is KAGVTQTPRYLIKTRGQQVTLSCSPISGHRSVSWYQQTPGQGLQFLFEYFSETQRNKGNFPGRFSGRQFSNSRSEMNVSTLELGDSALYLCASSPGTLNTEAFFGQGTRLTVV.

This chain uses TRBV7-9 with TRBJ1-3; 8 bases align to TRBD1. The CDR3 has 15 amino acids. Germline V CDR1 and CDR2: SEHNR, FQNEAQ (reference sequence). The trim removed 5 bases at V and 4 bases at J, leaving 7 bases unmatched. The CDR3 DNA reads as TGTGCCAGCAGCCGCCCTGGGGACAGGGGAAACACCATATATTTT. Translation: CASSRPGDRGNTIYF.

The table lists this clone with a count of one. The gene calls are TRBV12-3 or TRBV12-4 and TRBJ1-1; D gene uncertain. V lost 10 bases, J lost 5 bases, and 17 bases lay in between. The CDR3 contains 13 residues. The CDR3 region is CATCRSTRTEAFF. CDR3 DNA: TGTGCCACCTGTAGGAGCACAAGGACTGAAGCTTTCTTT.

The chain combines TRBV7-9 with TRBJ2-1; D unresolved. Trimming removed 2 bases from V and 6 bases from J, with 5 bases in between. CDR1 is SEHNR, CDR2 FQNEAQ, per germline (reference sequence). The CDR3 spans 12 residues. The CDR3 sequence is CASSLFLNEQFF. CDR3 DNA sequence: TGTGCCAGCAGCTTATTTCTCAATGAGCAGTTCTTC.

This chain links TRBV11-3 with TRBJ1-4; 9 positions match TRBD1. Trimming removed 0 bases from V and 8 bases from J; junction bases left unmatched: 7. Germline loops: CDR1 SGHNT, CDR2 YENEEA. The CDR3 consists of 16 residues. The CDR3 DNA is TGTGCCAGCAGCTTAGATCCCGGGACAGGGTCGGAAAAACTGTTTTTT. Protein: CASSLDPGTGSEKLFF.